These T cell receptor beta chains were read from a single sample in a study of vaccination and CD4 T cells after COVID-19. One entry per CDR3 protein, called by TCRdb with MiXCR from the PCR reads. The data hold tens of thousands of distinct CDR3 sequences, with 30% to 35% observed a single time. Antigens for these TCRs are unknown. The material sequenced was CD4+ T cells from blood, cultured in vitro, taken about 7 months after SARS-CoV-2 vaccination. The receptors stem from a human donor who had recovered from COVID-19. Each CDR3 is given with its conserved first and last residue. A D gene is named only where the DNA matches it firmly. Clone size is shown for a subset of rows, as once, few, many or a class of expanded clone.

j_gene,v_gene,abundance,d_gene,CDR3nt,CDR3aa
TRBJ1-1,TRBV29-1,-,-,TGCAGCGTTGCTCGTGCAGGGAGAGGCCTTGGGGGAGCTTTCTTT,CSVARAGRGLGGAFF
TRBJ1-2,TRBV7-9,few,TRBD1,TGTGCCAGCAGCTTTCGGACAGACAGGGGGGGCTACACCTTC,CASSFRTDRGGYTF
TRBJ1-1,TRBV20-1,medium-sized,-,TGCAGTGCCCCCCGATTAGGCGTGAACACTGAAGCTTTCTTT,CSAPRLGVNTEAFF
TRBJ2-3,TRBV20-1,-,-,TGCAGTGCTACCCAGACAAGCACAGATACGCAGTATTTT,CSATQTSTDTQYF
TRBJ2-3,TRBV28,-,TRBD2,TGTGCCAGCAGTCCCTCAGCGGGAGGGGGCACAGATACGCAGTATTTT,CASSPSAGGGTDTQYF
TRBJ2-7,TRBV7-9,few,TRBD2,TGTGCCAGCAGCTACGGGGTGGCTAGCGGGCTAACCTACGAGCAGTACTTC,CASSYGVASGLTYEQYF
TRBJ1-2,TRBV5-4,-,TRBD1,TGTGCCAGCAGCTGGGAACAGGGGGCCTATGGCTACACCTTC,CASSWEQGAYGYTF
TRBJ2-1,TRBV28,few,TRBD2,TGTGCCAGCAGTTCTTTGGTTGGGCTAGCGGGACTTGGCTCCTACAATGAGCAGTTCTTC,CASSSLVGLAGLGSYNEQFF
TRBJ2-5,TRBV19,few,-,TGTGCCAGTAGTTTGGGGGCAGAGACCCAGTACTTC,CASSLGAETQYF
TRBJ1-6,TRBV6-2/TRBV6-3,-,TRBD1,TGTGCCAGCAGATCACAGGGGGCGCTGGATTCACCCCTCCACTTT,CASRSQGALDSPLHF
TRBJ2-1,TRBV6-2/TRBV6-3,few,TRBD1,TGTGCCAGCACCCCGGACAGGTCCTACAATGAGCAGTTCTTC,CASTPDRSYNEQFF
TRBJ1-2,TRBV6-1,few,-,TGTGCCAGCATGGAAGGGTATGGCTACACCTTC,CASMEGYGYTF
TRBJ2-7,TRBV20-1,few,TRBD1,TGCAGTGCTCCGGGACAGGATTACGAGCAGTACTTC,CSAPGQDYEQYF
TRBJ1-1,TRBV20-1,-,-,TGCAGTGCTAGAGGCGGGTACACTGAAGCTTTCTTT,CSARGGYTEAFF
TRBJ1-6,TRBV27,-,-,TGTGCCAGCAGACACACGGGACCGGGTCGGCCACCCCTCCACTTT,CASRHTGPGRPPLHF
TRBJ2-5,TRBV6-2/TRBV6-3,-,TRBD2,TGTGCCAGCAGTTACCTAGCGGGAGAGACCCAGTACTTC,CASSYLAGETQYF
TRBJ2-3,TRBV29-1,-,-,TGCAGCGTTGGAGGACTTTACACAGATACGCAGTATTTT,CSVGGLYTDTQYF
TRBJ1-2,TRBV19,-,TRBD1,TGTGCCAGTACCCGGACCACAGGGGGCGGCTATGGCTACACCTTC,CASTRTTGGGYGYTF
TRBJ2-6,TRBV10-3,-,-,TGTGCCATCAGTGTTGTTCCGGGGAGCTTGTCTGGGGCCAACGTCCTGACTTTC,CAISVVPGSLSGANVLTF
TRBJ2-1,TRBV7-9,few,-,TGTGCCAGCAGATGGAAGGGTTCCTACAATGAGCAGTTCTTC,CASRWKGSYNEQFF
TRBJ2-1,TRBV7-2,-,-,TGTGCCAGCAGCTTACTCAGCCCCTACAATGAGCAGTTCTTC,CASSLLSPYNEQFF
TRBJ2-5,TRBV11-3,few,-,TGTGCCAGCAGCTCAAGACAGGACCCCGGGGAGACCCAGTACTTC,CASSSRQDPGETQYF
TRBJ1-5,TRBV20-1,few,TRBD1,TGCAGTGCTAGGGGAGAGGGACAGGGGGACGTTGGCAATCAGCCCCAGCATTTT,CSARGEGQGDVGNQPQHF
TRBJ2-2,TRBV28,-,-,TGTGCCAGCAGTTTCCGGCTAGCAGCTAACACCGGGGAGCTGTTTTTT,CASSFRLAANTGELFF
TRBJ2-1,TRBV20-1,-,TRBD2,TGCAGTGCTAGGACTAGCGGGAGAGCCTCCGACGAAATGAGAGCGTTCTTC,CSARTSGRASDEMRAFF
TRBJ2-5,TRBV20-1,-,-,TGCAGTGCTAGAGATCCGAGGAAGCGAGGGGTGGACCAAGAGACCCAGTACTTC,CSARDPRKRGVDQETQYF
TRBJ2-1,TRBV6-2/TRBV6-3,-,-,TGTGCCAGCAGCACGGGCAGTCGTGGTGAGCAGTTCTTC,CASSTGSRGEQFF
TRBJ2-7,TRBV7-8,-,TRBD2,TGTGCCAGCAGCAACAGGGGCGCGGGAGGGCCCTACGAGCAGTACTTC,CASSNRGAGGPYEQYF
TRBJ1-5,TRBV7-9,-,-,TGTGCCAGTTCTTTGTTGGATCAGCCCCAGCATTTT,CASSLLDQPQHF
TRBJ2-1,TRBV7-9,-,TRBD2,TGTGCCAGCAGCTTAGCGGGGGGGTTCTACAATGAGCAGTTCTTC,CASSLAGGFYNEQFF
TRBJ2-1,TRBV20-1,once,-,TGCAGTACTAGCAGTTGGAGGTCCTACAATGAGCAGTTCTTC,CSTSSWRSYNEQFF
TRBJ2-7,TRBV19,-,TRBD2,TGTGCCAGTAGTTCCAGGACTAGCTACGAGCAGTACTTC,CASSSRTSYEQYF
TRBJ2-2,TRBV20-1,medium-sized,-,TGCAGTGCTGCTACGAACACCGGGGAGCTGTTTTTT,CSAATNTGELFF
TRBJ2-5,TRBV11-2,-,TRBD1,TGTGCCAGCAGCGACCAGGGACAGCTTCAAGAGACCCAGTACTTC,CASSDQGQLQETQYF
TRBJ2-1,TRBV20-1,-,-,TGCAGTGCTCCTACACCCCAGCAGGTCTACAATGAGCAGTTCTTC,CSAPTPQQVYNEQFF
TRBJ1-5,TRBV20-1,few,-,TGCAGTGCTAGAGCAGGATATAGCAATCAGCCCCAGCATTTT,CSARAGYSNQPQHF
TRBJ2-1,TRBV10-3,once,-,TGTGCCATCAGTGAGTCGGCGGGAATCGACAATGAGCAGTTCTTC,CAISESAGIDNEQFF
TRBJ2-5,TRBV28,-,-,TGTGCCAGCAGTGACAGAAAAGAGACCCAGTACTTC,CASSDRKETQYF
TRBJ1-5,TRBV7-9,-,TRBD1,TGTGCCAGCAGCCGTGGGACAGGCTGGAGCAATCAGCCCCAGCATTTT,CASSRGTGWSNQPQHF
TRBJ1-6,TRBV6-2/TRBV6-3,-,TRBD1,TGTGCCAGCAGTTACCTACGACAGGGAAATTCACCCCTCCACTTT,CASSYLRQGNSPLHF
TRBJ2-1,TRBV6-5,few,-,TGTGCCAGCAGTTGGCAGTGGGATGAGCAGTTCTTC,CASSWQWDEQFF
TRBJ2-3,TRBV6-1,-,-,TGTGCCAGCAGTACACTTGGCCGGAGTACAGATACGCAGTATTTT,CASSTLGRSTDTQYF
TRBJ2-7,TRBV21-1,-,-,TGTGCCAGCAGCAAAGGGCTAGCCGAGGGTACCTACGAGCAGTACTTC,CASSKGLAEGTYEQYF
TRBJ2-5,TRBV18,once,-,TGTGCCAGCTCACCACTCAACAGACAAGAGACCCAGTACTTC,CASSPLNRQETQYF
TRBJ2-3,TRBV20-1,-,TRBD2,TGCAGTGCCCCCATGCTAGCGGGTGGACCAGATACGCAGTATTTT,CSAPMLAGGPDTQYF
TRBJ2-5,TRBV10-2,few,-,TGCGCCAGCAGTGAGCGGGGGATCCTTCCGGGGTGGCAAGAGACCCAGTACTTC,CASSERGILPGWQETQYF